This T cell receptor (beta chain) is from a study of blood T cell repertoires in COVID-19. Germline V gene data show CDR1 as SGHRS and CDR2 as YFSETQ. Losses at the gene ends were 0 bases for V and 4 bases for J; bases not matched to a gene: 3. The CDR3 totals 15 residues. Assay used: immunoSEQ multiplex PCR; TCRdb lists only in-frame clones, some missing. The profile shows about 100,000 clones, roughly 89% of them singletons. The sequenced sample consisted of peripheral blood. The clonotype was recovered from an older man with active or convalescent COVID-19. The chain couples TRBV5-1 to TRBJ1-5, with 8 positions matching TRBD1. CDR3 sequence (DNA): TGCGCCAGCAGCTTGGAAGGACAGGGTAATCAGCCCCAGCATTTT. Protein: CASSLEGQGNQPQHF.